The 2 T cell receptor beta chains listed next were all sequenced from one sample in a study of response to subunit inactivated influenza vaccine. Each CDR3 protein is one row after TCRdb ran MiXCR on the RT-PCR reads. The data contain about 570,000 distinct CDR3 sequences, about 11% of them seen just once; the ten biggest clones take up approximately 11%. The same data also contributed to another study, on T cells expressing NK-cell markers. As reported in that work: Synthesis of TCR beta cDNA relied on 5'RACE template switching carrying UMIs.

This material consisted of PBMCs from blood, taken on the day of vaccination. These receptors were taken from a man between 45 and 60 years old who received an inactivated influenza vaccine.

The genes are TRBV6-1 and TRBJ2-6, with TRBD1 matching over 10 bases. V dropped 7 bases and J dropped 3; count of bases not matched to a gene: 3. CDR1 and CDR2 (germline): MNHNS, SASEGT. This CDR3 has 15 residues. The DNA for the CDR3 is TGTGCCAGCATGACAGGGGGCAGTGGGGCCAACGTCCTGACTTTC. Protein sequence: CASMTGGSGANVLTF.

The rearrangement links TRBV18 to TRBJ1-2, with no clear D. V was clipped by 4 bases and J by 7 bases, with 13 bases between them. This CDR3 is built from 13 residues. Germline lookup yields CDR1 KGHSH and CDR2 LQKENI. The CDR3 DNA reads TGTGCCAGCTCACTCGGCAGGTACTCTGGCTACACCTTC. This encodes CASSLGRYSGYTF. The whole variable domain, filled in from reference TRBV18 and TRBJ1-2, reads NAGVMQNPRHLVRRRGQEARLRCSPMKGHSHVYWYRQLPEEGLKFMVYLQKENIIDESGMPKERFSAEFPKEGPSILRIQQVVRGDSAAYFCASSLGRYSGYTFGSGTRLTVV.